The 26 T cell receptor beta chains reported below all come from one sample, sequenced in a study of blood T cell repertoires in COVID-19. Repertoires were generated with immunoSEQ multiplex PCR, while TCRdb's copy carries only in-frame clones and drops some. Among roughly 300,000 clones listed, around 90% were seen once. Sequencing used peripheral blood. These receptors originate from a man aged 18-30 years with active or convalescent COVID-19.

In nucleotides, the CDR3 is TGTGCCAGCAGCCAAGATCTTGGCCCCCGAAACACCATATATTTT. Translated: CASSQDLGPRNTIYF. J is TRBJ1-3 and V is TRBV3-1 (or the pseudogene TRBV3-2); D is unresolved. CDR1 LGHDT and CDR2 YNNKEL come from the germline V gene (reference sequence). The CDR3 length is 15 residues. Trimming left V 0 bases short and J 5 bases short, with 11 bases between.

This clone was seen only once. This chain joins TRBV5-1 and TRBJ2-7; D remains unclear. In germline, CDR1 is SGHRS, CDR2 YFSETQ. V was pared by 2 bases and J by 0 bases, with 6 bases between. CDR3 length: 13 amino acids. CDR3 protein: CASSFEYSYEQYF. The CDR3 DNA follows: TGCGCCAGCAGCTTCGAGTACTCCTACGAGCAGTACTTC.

CDR3 bases: TGTGCCAGCAGTGTGGGGACACGCTATGGCTACACCTTC. It translates to CASSVGTRYGYTF. This chain uses TRBV2 with TRBJ1-2; D possibly corresponds to TRBD1 (6 bases). The CDR3 totals 13 residues. Per the germline V gene, CDR1 is SNHLY and CDR2 is FYNNEI. Trimming stripped 4 bases from V and 4 bases from J, with 10 bases between.

The chain is built from TRBV6-4 and TRBJ2-1, with TRBD2 matching over 8 bases. In germline, CDR1 is MRHNA, CDR2 SNTAGT. Trimming took 8 bases from V and 4 from J; bases not matched to a gene: 4. The CDR3 loop spans 13 amino acids. CDR3 region: CASYGGEYNEQFF. CDR3 bases: TGTGCCAGCTACGGGGGGGAGTACAATGAGCAGTTCTTC.

V is TRBV5-1 and J is TRBJ2-7; 8 bases agree with TRBD1. V was clipped by 3 bases and J by 5 bases; unmatched bases: 4. The CDR3 contains 13 residues. Germline V CDR1 and CDR2: SGHRS, YFSETQ. CDR3: CASSWTGSDEQYF. CDR3 DNA: TGCGCCAGCAGCTGGACAGGGTCGGACGAGCAGTACTTC.

Details on this clone: This sample also contains other DNA sequences that code for the same CDR3. The genes are TRBV19 and TRBJ1-2, with 10 bases identical to TRBD1. This CDR3 contains 13 residues. Germline V gene lookup returns CDR1 LNHDA and CDR2 SQIVND (reference sequence). J lost 5 bases, V lost 6 bases, and 3 bases had no gene match. CDR3 DNA sequence: TGTGCCAGTAGCCTGGGACAGGGGTATGGCTACACCTTC. As protein: CASSLGQGYGYTF.

This clone was seen only a few times. The chain carries TRBV12-3 or TRBV12-4 and TRBJ1-1, with 7 bases that match TRBD1. CDR3 length equals 13 residues. Trimming took 4 bases from V and 1 from J; bases not matched to a gene: 0. In nucleotides, the CDR3 is TGTGCCAGCAGTTACAGGGGGAACACTGAAGCTTTCTTT. It codes for CASSYRGNTEAFF.

This sequence joins TRBV5-1 and TRBJ1-1; TRBD1 matches 7 bases. CDR3 size: 16 residues. CDR1 is SGHRS and CDR2 is YFSETQ in the germline V gene. Losses at the gene ends were 5 bases for V and 0 bases for J; bases not matched to a gene: 10. CDR3 sequence reads: CASRVTGLLVNTEAFF. In DNA, the CDR3 is TGCGCCAGCAGGGTGACAGGGCTCCTGGTGAACACTGAAGCTTTCTTT.

The chain couples TRBV10-3 to TRBJ2-2; a weak D match, TRBD2 (7 bases). The CDR3 contains 16 residues. V dropped 8 bases and J dropped 7 bases, with 23 bases sitting between them. Germline CDR1 reads ENHRY; CDR2 reads SYGVKD. CDR3 in amino acids: CAIPLGGGAAVGELFF. DNA for the CDR3: TGTGCCATCCCCCTGGGGGGGGGCGCAGCGGTCGGGGAGCTGTTTTTT.

V gene TRBV4-1 combines with J gene TRBJ1-2, with 11 bases matching TRBD1. J gave up 8 bases and V 2 bases, and 10 bases lay outside the gene matches. Germline lookup yields CDR1 MGHRA and CDR2 YSYEKL. The CDR3 is 16 amino acids. Written as DNA, the CDR3 is TGCGCCAGCAGCCAATATCCCGGACAGGGGGCTTTGGGCTACACCTTC. Protein sequence: CASSQYPGQGALGYTF.

This chain connects TRBV3-1 (or the pseudogene TRBV3-2) to TRBJ1-4, with 7 bases aligning to TRBD1. The V gene's germline CDR1 is LGHDT and CDR2 YNNKEL (reference sequence). Losses at the gene ends were 3 bases for V and 10 bases for J; bases not matched to a gene: 2. This CDR3 region has 12 residues. The CDR3: CASSHGDRKLFF. CDR3 nucleotides: TGTGCCAGCAGCCATGGGGACAGAAAACTGTTTTTT.

The chain uses TRBV12-3 or TRBV12-4 and TRBJ1-5; D perhaps matches TRBD1 (5 bases). V lost 3 bases to trimming and J lost 5 bases, with 8 bases between them. The CDR3 runs 13 residues. As DNA, the CDR3 is TGTGCCAGCAGTTTTGGGGGGGATCAGCCCCAGCATTTT. This gives the protein CASSFGGDQPQHF.

The chain has TRBV29-1 and TRBJ1-2; D is unresolved. The germline gives CDR1 SQVTM, CDR2 ANQGSEA. Trimming stripped 4 bases from V and 4 bases from J, with 13 bases between. This CDR3 contains 13 residues. Here the CDR3 reads CSVASRDFYGYTF. The CDR3 bases are TGCAGCGTTGCCTCCCGGGATTTCTATGGCTACACCTTC.

This clone came up many times. This chain uses TRBV10-2 with TRBJ2-2, with 7 bases that match TRBD1. This CDR3 has 14 residues. V was clipped by 6 bases and J by 0 bases; unmatched bases: 1. In germline, CDR1 is WSHSY, CDR2 SAAADI. CDR3 DNA: TGCGCCAGCAGAGGACAGGCGAACACCGGGGAGCTGTTTTTT. This translates into CASRGQANTGELFF.

The chain links TRBV10-3 to TRBJ1-2; TRBD1 agrees at 9 bases. The CDR3 covers 16 residues. The V segment lost 4 bases and the J segment 0 bases; nucleotides outside the gene matches: 6. Germline assignment: CDR1 ENHRY and CDR2 SYGVKD. CDR3 coding DNA: TGTGCCATCAGTGGGACAGGGGAGGAGACTAACTATGGCTACACCTTC. Translating gives CAISGTGEETNYGYTF.

The chain has TRBV13 and TRBJ2-7, with D perhaps matching TRBD2 (5 bases). This CDR3 region has 13 residues. Trimming shortened V by 5 bases and J by 3 bases, and 11 bases separated the two germline ends. Germline V CDR1 and CDR2: PRHDT, FYEKMQ (reference sequence). The CDR3 nucleotides read TGTGCCAGCAGCCAGACGGGGAACTACGAGCAGTACTTC. Amino acid sequence: CASSQTGNYEQYF.

The chain has TRBV12-3 or TRBV12-4 and TRBJ2-6; D is unresolved. The V end was cut by 5 bases, the J end by 4 bases, with 6 bases between. There are 13 residues in the CDR3. The CDR3 DNA follows: TGTGCCAGCAGTCCCCTAGGGGCCAACGTCCTGACTTTC. Amino acids: CASSPLGANVLTF.

V and J are TRBV5-1 and TRBJ1-2; weak D call: TRBD1 (6 bases). CDR3 length: 14 residues. CDR1 and CDR2 (germline): SGHRS, YFSETQ. The V end lost 1 base, the J end lost 4 bases, and 11 bases lay between the germline ends. The CDR3 DNA sequence: TGCGCCAGCAGCTTGACAGGGAATGGCTATGGCTACACCTTC. This sequence encodes CASSLTGNGYGYTF. Looking up the rest from reference TRBV5-1 and TRBJ1-2 gives the full variable domain: KAGVTQTPRYLIKTRGQQVTLSCSPISGHRSVSWYQQTPGQGLQFLFEYFSETQRNKGNFPGRFSGRQFSNSRSEMNVSTLELGDSALYLCASSLTGNGYGYTFGSGTRLTVV.

The genes are TRBV11-2 and TRBJ2-2; possibly TRBD2 for D (5 bases). The CDR3 has 18 residues. V was clipped by 7 bases and J by 2 bases, with 23 bases between them. Germline lookup yields CDR1 SGHAT and CDR2 FQNNGV. CDR3 amino acids: CASNNAPGVSGNTGELFF. Written as DNA, the CDR3 is TGTGCCAGCAACAACGCCCCAGGAGTATCGGGAAACACCGGGGAGCTGTTTTTT.

This clone has only one observation. The rearrangement links TRBV10-3 to TRBJ1-5; D perhaps matches TRBD1 (6 bases). The CDR3 length is 14 residues. The V end was cut by 6 bases, the J end by 3 bases, with 12 bases between. CDR1 is ENHRY, CDR2 SYGVKD, per germline. The CDR3 nucleotides are TGTGCCATCAGACCGGGACAAGACAATCAGCCCCAGCATTTT. Translation gives CAIRPGQDNQPQHF.

The rearrangement joins TRBV6-5 to TRBJ1-2; possibly TRBD1 for D (5 bases). With 5 bases removed from V and 6 bases from J, the gap between germline ends came to 19 bases. This CDR3 contains 15 residues. CDR1 MNHEY and CDR2 SVGAGI come from the germline V gene. The CDR3: CASSSSPIAGNGYTF. CDR3 in DNA: TGTGCCAGCAGTAGTTCCCCAATAGCAGGGAATGGCTACACCTTC.

This chain links TRBV6-5 with TRBJ1-6; TRBD1 is a possible D gene (6 bases). Trimming removed 0 bases at V and 7 bases at J, with 10 bases between. Germline assignment: CDR1 MNHEY and CDR2 SVGAGI. The CDR3 totals 15 residues. CDR3 sequence: CASSYSRGTNSPLHF. DNA for the CDR3: TGTGCCAGCAGTTACTCGAGGGGGACGAATTCACCCCTCCACTTT.

V is TRBV6-5 and J is TRBJ2-2, with unresolved D. This CDR3 has 11 residues. Deletions cut 6 bases from V and 7 bases from J, with 6 bases between. In germline, CDR1 is MNHEY, CDR2 SVGAGI. The CDR3 region is CASRGVGELFF. The CDR3 nucleotides read TGTGCCAGCAGAGGAGTCGGGGAGCTGTTTTTT.

This clone has a single count. J is TRBJ2-5 and V is TRBV29-1; tentative D call: TRBD1 (6 bases). CDR3 size: 16 residues. Germline V CDR1 and CDR2: SQVTM, ANQGSEA. The germline V and J ends were trimmed by 7 bases and 2 bases, with 23 bases remaining between them. The CDR3 DNA sequence: TGCAGCGGGACCCCCGGGACAAGCTCCCCACAAGAGACCCAGTACTTC. Protein product: CSGTPGTSSPQETQYF.

This clone was seen just once. The rearrangement uses TRBV27 and TRBJ2-2; tentatively, D is TRBD1 (6 bases). Germline-derived CDR1 and CDR2 are MNHEY and SMNVEV (reference sequence). The CDR3 consists of 16 residues. With 3 bases removed from V and 7 bases from J, the gap between germline ends came to 18 bases. CDR3 bases: TGTGCCAGCAGTTTTGGGGGCCCGGGGAAAGGCGGGGAGCTGTTTTTT. Translating it yields CASSFGGPGKGGELFF.

The V call is TRBV7-3, the J call TRBJ1-2; 9 nucleotides match TRBD1. The germline V gene encodes CDR1 SGHTA and CDR2 FQGTGA. The CDR3 has 18 residues. J was trimmed by 4 bases and V by 1 base; bases with no gene match: 13. The chain's CDR3 is CASSLRSGTGSTLYGYTF. The CDR3 DNA follows: TGTGCCAGCAGCTTAAGATCCGGGACAGGGTCCACTCTCTATGGCTACACCTTC.